A single sample is the source of the 13 T cell receptor beta chains below, sequenced in a study of lung T cells in sarcoidosis with Löfgren's syndrome. A single record per CDR3 protein comes from TCRdb applying MiXCR to the reads. The sample includes around 21,000 distinct CDR3 sequences, roughly a fifth of them seen just once. Specimen: CD4+ T cells from PBMCs. The origin of the receptors is a human donor with sarcoidosis (Löfgren's syndrome or another form), or a control subject (not recorded which).

This clonotype was detected ten times or more. The chain joins TRBV28 to TRBJ2-3; 8 nucleotides match TRBD1. This CDR3 has 18 amino acids. Germline CDR1 reads MDHEN; CDR2 reads SYDVKM. V lost 9 bases, J lost 3 bases, and 20 bases stayed unmatched. This CDR3 reads CASNFPIQRQGITDTQYF. Written as DNA, the CDR3 is TGTGCCAGTAATTTCCCGATACAAAGACAGGGGATAACAGATACGCAGTATTTT.

Note on this clonotype: A read error may be the cause here, since a much bigger clone is one base away. J is TRBJ2-7 and V is TRBV2; perhaps D is TRBD1 or TRBD2 (6 bases each). Trimming stripped 7 bases from V and 5 bases from J, with 18 bases between. Germline V gene lookup returns CDR1 SNHLY and CDR2 FYNNEI. The CDR3 extends over 14 amino acids. The CDR3 sequence is CASIRAWGDNEQYF. CDR3 DNA: TGTGCCAGCATTCGTGCTTGGGGGGACAACGAGCAGTACTTC.

The chain uses TRBV19 and TRBJ2-7, with 9 bases identical to TRBD2. With 5 bases clipped from V and 5 bases from J, the junction kept 13 bases outside the gene matches. The CDR3 runs 16 residues. The V gene's germline CDR1 is LNHDA and CDR2 SQIVND (reference sequence). As DNA, the CDR3 is TGTGCCAGTAGTCCCCAAGGCGGGGGGGCAAACAACGAGCAGTACTTC. This encodes CASSPQGGGANNEQYF.

At least ten counts were recorded for this clonotype. The rearrangement joins TRBV29-1 to TRBJ1-1; D might be TRBD1 (6 bases). CDR3 length: 13 residues. Trimming took 2 bases from V and 5 from J, leaving 12 bases between them. CDR1 is SQVTM, CDR2 ANQGSEA, per germline. CDR3 sequence (DNA): TGCAGCGTTGAACGCGGGGGCCGTACTGAAGCTTTCTTT. It yields the protein CSVERGGRTEAFF.

This clonotype occurred many times. CDR3 coding DNA: TGTGCCAGCAGCCTGACAAGGGGGGCCAGCACAGATACGCAGTATTTT. This gives the protein CASSLTRGASTDTQYF. J is TRBJ2-3 and V is TRBV5-4, with D perhaps matching TRBD1 or TRBD2 (6 bases each). This CDR3 is 16 amino acids long. V was trimmed by 4 bases and J by 0 bases, leaving 15 bases between them. The germline CDR1 and CDR2 sequences are SGHNT and YYREEE (reference sequence).

This clonotype was counted ten times or more. The rearrangement uses TRBV12-3 or TRBV12-4 and TRBJ1-1; weak D call: TRBD1 (6 bases). The V gene lost 6 bases and the J gene lost 4 bases, with 12 bases spanning the gap. This CDR3 has 13 amino acids. The CDR3 region is CASSETGTTEAFF. CDR3 in DNA: TGTGCCAGCAGCGAAACAGGGACCACTGAAGCTTTCTTT.

This clonotype is termed medium-sized. V gene TRBV20-1 combines with J gene TRBJ1-1; D gene unclear. CDR3 length equals 13 residues. The germline CDR1 and CDR2 sequences are DFQATT and SNEGSKA (reference sequence). The V and J ends lost 3 bases and 3 bases respectively, with 11 bases between them. The DNA for the CDR3 is TGCAGTGCTAGTCGGAGGCCAGACACTGAAGCTTTCTTT. This sequence encodes CSASRRPDTEAFF.

With regard to this clonotype: This may arise from a read error, as a much more abundant clone is one base away. In this CDR3 the conserved last residue, phenylalanine or tryptophan, is missing, so a read error is likely. The J gene is TRBJ1-6, the V gene TRBV5-1, with 7 positions matching TRBD1. Germline V gene sequence: CDR1 SGHRS, CDR2 YFSETQ. This CDR3 contains 15 residues. V was pared by 2 bases and J by 4 bases, with 3 bases of the junction left unmatched. The CDR3 sequence: CASSFGTDYNSPLHS. In nucleotides, the CDR3 is TGCGCCAGCAGCTTCGGGACAGATTATAATTCACCCCTCCACTCT.

This clonotype was counted many times. The CDR3 bases are TGTGCCAGCAGTCCCCGGACAGGGGGAGCTAATGAAAAACTGTTTTTT. Its protein is CASSPRTGGANEKLFF. The genes are TRBV6-1 and TRBJ1-4; 10 bases align to TRBD1. J was trimmed by 3 bases and V by 5 bases; bases with no gene match: 6. This CDR3 contains 16 residues. Germline CDR1 MNHNS, CDR2 SASEGT.

The chain uses TRBV7-2 and TRBJ2-2, with a possible D match to TRBD1 (7 bases). From germline, CDR1 is SGHTA and CDR2 FQGNSA. The CDR3 length is 15 residues. The V and J ends lost 3 bases and 3 bases respectively, with 11 bases between them. The CDR3 DNA is TGTGCCAGCAGCTTTATCAGGGGGGACACCGGGGAGCTGTTTTTT. Its translation is CASSFIRGDTGELFF.

This clonotype was observed a handful of times. Without the conserved terminal phenylalanine or tryptophan, this CDR3 likely stems from a read error. CDR3 in amino acids: CATSRDSRETDNQPQHL. CDR3 DNA sequence: TGTGCCACCAGCAGAGATTCGCGGGAGACAGACAATCAGCCCCAGCATCTT. The gene calls are TRBV15 and TRBJ1-5; weak D call: TRBD1 (5 bases). Between the trimmed V and J ends, which lost 0 bases and 3 bases, there was a span of 15 bases. CDR1 is LNHNV and CDR2 is YYDKDF in the germline V gene (reference sequence). There are 17 residues in the CDR3.

In its sample, this clonotype ranks as medium-sized. The chain couples TRBV6-1 to TRBJ2-3; D possibly corresponds to TRBD1 (5 bases). V was trimmed by 8 bases and J by 0 bases, leaving 6 bases between them. The germline V gene encodes CDR1 MNHNS and CDR2 SASEGT. The CDR3 covers 12 residues. CDR3 in amino acids: CASSGSTDTQYF. The CDR3 region has the DNA TGTGCCAGCTCAGGGAGCACAGATACGCAGTATTTT.

The V gene is TRBV12-3 or TRBV12-4, the J gene TRBJ2-5; D gene ambiguous. CDR3 length equals 16 residues. The ends were cut back, 0 bases at V and 5 bases at J, with 16 bases in the middle. CDR3 nucleotides: TGTGCCAGCAGTTTAGCCGATTTTAGGTCCAGGGAGACCCAGTACTTC. This encodes CASSLADFRSRETQYF.